This entry lists 25 T cell receptor beta chains sequenced from one sample in a study of CD8 T cells in Susac syndrome. After extraction with the RNeasy kit, roughly 0.5 to 1 ug of the RNA was reverse transcribed using random hexamers. TCRdb analysed the immunoSEQ multiplex PCR reads with MiXCR anew, one entry per CDR3 protein. This sample has 150,000 or so distinct CDR3 sequences, with 90% to 97% found just once. The sample comprised CD4+ T cells from PBMCs. The receptors come from a human donor with Susac syndrome.

V gene TRBV29-1 combines with J gene TRBJ1-4; 8 positions agree with TRBD1. With V trimmed by 5 bases and J by 8 bases, 7 bases remained unmatched. The CDR3 covers 13 residues. CDR1 and CDR2 from the germline V gene are SQVTM and ANQGSEA. CDR3: CSVRKQGGEKLFF. The CDR3 DNA follows: TGCAGCGTTCGAAAACAGGGGGGAGAAAAACTGTTTTTT.

This clonotype was observed once. The chain has TRBV2 and TRBJ2-6; no firm D call. Looked up from germline, CDR1 is SNHLY and CDR2 is FYNNEI. V lost 10 bases and J lost 3, with 10 bases in between. This CDR3 has 13 residues. DNA for the CDR3: TGTGCCACCGCCGGCTATGGGGCCAACGTCCTGACTTTC. It translates to CATAGYGANVLTF.

The rearrangement joins TRBV4-3 to TRBJ2-5; 7 nucleotides agree with TRBD1. CDR1 and CDR2 from the germline V gene are LGHNA and YSLEER. Trimming removed 3 bases from V and 1 base from J; junction bases left unmatched: 14. The CDR3 covers 18 residues. The CDR3 spells CASSQALPQGRLQETQYF. The CDR3 DNA reads TGCGCCAGCAGCCAGGCTCTACCACAGGGGCGGCTCCAAGAGACCCAGTACTTC.

J is TRBJ2-6 and V is TRBV4-3; TRBD1 might be the D (5 bases). This CDR3 is built from 19 residues. The germline V gene encodes CDR1 LGHNA and CDR2 YSLEER. Trimming pared 0 bases from V and 2 bases from J, leaving 17 bases between. CDR3: CASSQEKARANPGANVLTF. DNA for the CDR3: TGCGCCAGCAGCCAAGAGAAGGCCAGGGCGAACCCTGGGGCCAACGTCCTGACTTTC.

This clonotype appeared a single time. The chain is built from TRBV30 and TRBJ2-7, with 9 bases identical to TRBD2. Germline values: CDR1 GTSNPN, CDR2 SVGIG (reference sequence). The CDR3 is made up of 15 amino acids. Germline trimming cut 2 bases from V and 5 bases from J; bases unmatched to any gene: 10. The chain's CDR3 is CAWSPGLARIHEQYF. In DNA form, the CDR3 reads TGTGCCTGGAGTCCGGGACTAGCAAGGATTCACGAGCAGTACTTC.

The chain links TRBV7-9 to TRBJ2-1; D remains unclear. CDR3 length: 13 residues. The V gene's germline CDR1 is SEHNR and CDR2 FQNEAQ (reference sequence). V was clipped by 5 bases and J by 8 bases, with 13 bases between them. The DNA of the CDR3 is TGTGCCAGCAGCCCTATGGTTGTCGATGAGCAGTTCTTC. As protein: CASSPMVVDEQFF.

The chain is built from TRBV4-2 and TRBJ2-3; D gene ambiguous. The CDR3 sequence is 15 residues long. Germline V gene data show CDR1 as LGHNA and CDR2 as YNFKEQ. V lost 1 base and J lost 6, with 14 bases in between. This chain's CDR3 is CASSQAGPGGDTQYF. As DNA, the CDR3 is TGTGCCAGCAGCCAAGCCGGTCCAGGTGGCGATACGCAGTATTTT.

The chain links TRBV7-2 to TRBJ2-5; tentatively, D is TRBD1 (6 bases). Germline assignment: CDR1 SGHTA and CDR2 FQGNSA. V was cut by 3 bases and J by 5 bases, with 16 bases left in between. The CDR3 contains 15 residues. The CDR3 here is CASSFIDRFVETQYF. CDR3 coding DNA: TGTGCCAGCAGCTTCATCGACAGGTTTGTGGAGACCCAGTACTTC.

V and J are TRBV28 and TRBJ1-2; D unresolved. The CDR3 sequence is 13 residues long. Trimming pared 8 bases from V and 0 bases from J, leaving 10 bases between. The germline gives CDR1 MDHEN, CDR2 SYDVKM. The CDR3 sequence is CASETASNYGYTF. In nucleotides, the CDR3 is TGTGCCAGCGAGACGGCGTCTAACTATGGCTACACCTTC.

V and J are TRBV20-1 and TRBJ2-3; D possibly corresponds to TRBD2 (5 bases). Trimming left V 4 bases short and J 2 bases short, with 10 bases between. In germline, CDR1 is DFQATT, CDR2 SNEGSKA (reference sequence). This CDR3 has 13 amino acids. The CDR3 nucleotides are TGCAGTGCTACGTGGAGGACCACAGATACGCAGTATTTT. This sequence encodes CSATWRTTDTQYF.

V is TRBV7-9 and J is TRBJ2-5; the D gene could be TRBD1 or TRBD2 (6 bases each). Germline assignment: CDR1 SEHNR and CDR2 FQNEAQ (reference sequence). The V end lost 5 bases, the J end lost 5 bases, and 18 bases lay between the germline ends. The CDR3 length is 15 residues. CDR3 in DNA: TGTGCCAGCAGCCCACAGGGAGGTTGGGAGGAGACCCAGTACTTC. Protein sequence: CASSPQGGWEETQYF.

The chain uses TRBV7-2 and TRBJ2-6; D remains unclear. The germline V gene encodes CDR1 SGHTA and CDR2 FQGNSA. V was shortened by 1 base and J by 4 bases, with 2 bases between the two germline ends. The CDR3 contains 13 residues. This CDR3 is CASSLDGANVLTF. In DNA form, the CDR3 reads TGTGCCAGCAGCTTAGACGGGGCCAACGTCCTGACTTTC.

The rearrangement links TRBV30 to TRBJ2-7; D gene unclear. Trimming took 0 bases from V and 5 from J, leaving 11 bases between them. Germline V gene data show CDR1 as GTSNPN and CDR2 as SVGIG (reference sequence). The CDR3 contains 13 residues. CDR3 protein: CAWSVRVGDEQYF. Here the CDR3 DNA reads TGTGCCTGGAGTGTACGGGTTGGGGACGAGCAGTACTTC.

The rearrangement links TRBV5-6 to TRBJ1-1; D not resolved. Germline V gives CDR1 SGHDT, CDR2 YYEEEE. The V and J ends lost 4 bases and 5 bases respectively, with 9 bases between them. The CDR3 has 12 residues. The CDR3 reads CASSREGTEAFF. The CDR3 DNA reads as TGTGCCAGCAGCCGGGAGGGTACTGAAGCTTTCTTT. Full variable domain (rest looked up from reference TRBV5-6 and TRBJ1-1): DAGVTQSPTHLIKTRGQQVTLRCSPKSGHDTVSWYQQALGQGPQFIFQYYEEEERQRGNFPDRFSGHQFPNYSSELNVNALLLGDSALYLCASSREGTEAFFGQGTRLTVV.

The V call is TRBV7-3, the J call TRBJ2-2; D might be TRBD2 (5 bases). Per germline, CDR1 SGHTA and CDR2 FQGTGA. The CDR3 extends over 17 amino acids. Trimming shortened V by 5 bases and J by 0 bases, and 16 bases separated the two germline ends. This chain's CDR3 is CASSRTRDRANTGELFF. CDR3 nucleotides: TGTGCCAGCAGCAGAACCCGGGATCGCGCGAACACCGGGGAGCTGTTTTTT.

The chain couples TRBV20-1 to TRBJ2-7; 7 bases are a match to TRBD1. After removal of 2 bases from V and 2 bases from J, the junction contained 18 bases not matched to a gene. CDR1 and CDR2 from the germline V gene are DFQATT and SNEGSKA (reference sequence). CDR3 size: 18 residues. The CDR3: CSARSTGTETSRAYEQYV. As DNA, the CDR3 is TGCAGTGCTAGAAGCACCGGGACAGAGACATCCCGAGCCTACGAGCAGTACGTC.

The chain couples TRBV5-6 to TRBJ1-5; 7 positions agree with TRBD1. From germline, CDR1 is SGHDT and CDR2 YYEEEE. V trimming: 4 bases; J trimming: 4 bases; junction bases outside the gene matches: 5. The length of the CDR3 is 14 residues. This chain's CDR3 is CASSRGQPNQPQHF. The CDR3 bases are TGTGCCAGCAGCCGGGGACAGCCAAATCAGCCCCAGCATTTT.

The V gene is TRBV29-1, the J gene TRBJ1-1; no definite D call. V lost 4 bases to trimming and J lost 8 bases, with 14 bases between them. The length of the CDR3 is 12 residues. Per germline, CDR1 SQVTM and CDR2 ANQGSEA. CDR3 sequence: CSVVPQGTEAFF. CDR3 DNA sequence: TGCAGCGTTGTGCCCCAAGGAACGGAAGCTTTCTTT. Complete variable domain (other parts from reference TRBV29-1 and TRBJ1-1): SAVISQKPSRDICQRGTSLTIQCQVDSQVTMMFWYRQQPGQSLTLIATANQGSEATYESGFVIDKFPISRPNLTFSTLTVSNMSPEDSSIYLCSVVPQGTEAFFGQGTRLTVV.

The chain uses TRBV6-6 and TRBJ2-3; D is perhaps TRBD2 (6 bases). The germline V gene encodes CDR1 MNHNY and CDR2 SVGAGI (reference sequence). V was cut by 2 bases and J by 2 bases, with 14 bases left in between. CDR3 length: 16 amino acids. The CDR3 DNA is TGTGCCAGCAGTTACGACCGGGAGCGTAACACAGATACGCAGTATTTT. The encoded protein is CASSYDRERNTDTQYF.

The V and J genes are TRBV28 and TRBJ2-1; 10 bases agree with TRBD2. The length of the CDR3 is 17 residues. Germline V gene lookup returns CDR1 MDHEN and CDR2 SYDVKM. V trimming: 5 bases; J trimming: 0 bases; junction bases outside the gene matches: 7. CDR3 DNA sequence: TGTGCCAGCAGTCCCGGGACTAGCGTAAGCTCCTACAATGAGCAGTTCTTC. The encoded protein is CASSPGTSVSSYNEQFF.

This chain links TRBV7-2 with TRBJ2-3; D ambiguous. The CDR3 sequence is 14 residues long. V lost 1 base and J lost 3, with 8 bases in between. Germline CDR1 reads SGHTA; CDR2 reads FQGNSA. CDR3 in amino acids: CASSLVGRTDTQYF. CDR3 DNA sequence: TGTGCCAGCAGCTTAGTCGGGCGAACAGATACGCAGTATTTT.

The chain combines TRBV5-6 with TRBJ2-2; D may be TRBD2 (6 bases). Trimming shortened V by 2 bases and J by 10 bases, and 9 bases separated the two germline ends. Germline V gene sequence: CDR1 SGHDT, CDR2 YYEEEE. CDR3 length: 12 residues. The CDR3 sequence is CASSFGGTELFF. In DNA, the CDR3 is TGTGCCAGCAGCTTTGGAGGGACGGAGCTGTTTTTT.

In DNA, the CDR3 is TGTGCCAGCAGAACGGACAGGGCCGATACGCAGTATTTT. Amino acid sequence: CASRTDRADTQYF. This chain uses TRBV6-5 with TRBJ2-3; 8 bases map to TRBD1. The CDR3 covers 13 residues. Losses at the gene ends were 6 bases for V and 6 bases for J; bases not matched to a gene: 5. The germline V gene encodes CDR1 MNHEY and CDR2 SVGAGI.

V is TRBV30 and J is TRBJ1-1; 8 bases map to TRBD1. After removal of 5 bases from V and 0 bases from J, the junction contained 8 bases not matched to a gene. The CDR3 extends over 15 amino acids. Germline V gene sequence: CDR1 GTSNPN, CDR2 SVGIG (reference sequence). CDR3 loop: CAWGRGRRMNTEAFF. The CDR3, as DNA: TGTGCCTGGGGCAGGGGGCGTCGAATGAACACTGAAGCTTTCTTT.

CDR3 in amino acids: CASSSPRGGRTDTQYF. CDR3 nucleotides: TGTGCCAGCAGTTCGCCGCGGGGGGGCCGGACAGATACGCAGTATTTT. The gene calls are TRBV6-5 and TRBJ2-3, with 9 bases that match TRBD2. Unmatched junction bases numbered 8, after V lost 4 bases and J lost 3 bases. There are 16 residues in the CDR3. CDR1 and CDR2 from the germline V gene are MNHEY and SVGAGI.